This T cell receptor (beta chain) was profiled in a study of CXCR3-negative and CXCR3-positive naive CD8 T cells. Notes on the study in general: Memory cells diverged, while naive CXCR3-positive and CXCR3-negative cells had similar TRBV-TRBJ usage. Comparably high diversity was seen in both naive subsets, and much lower diversity in memory CD8+ cells. A higher hydrophobicity marked the TRB CDR3s of CXCR3-positive naive cells versus CXCR3-negative naive cells.

UMI-labeled TRB cDNA libraries were prepared by 5' RACE. TCRdb reprocessed the 5' RACE reads; each CDR3 protein has one entry and no DNA is given. The table gives 84,000 or so distinct CDR3 sequences; the top ten clones make up approximately 0.58% of it. The CDR3 has 15 amino acids. CDR1 and CDR2 from the germline V gene are MDHEN and SYDVKM. Of note for this clonotype: Its antigen is as yet unknown.

This clonotype originated in a human donor in good health. Some clones in this sample may be carry-over from other donors' samples. Sequences were obtained from naive CXCR3+ CD8+ T cells from blood. Subset indicated: CD45RO-CCR7+CD27+CD95- naive CD8+ T cells expressing CXCR3 (TNR3+). The chain combines TRBV28 with TRBJ1-4. CDR3 in amino acids: CASSPLGATNEKLFF.